This paragraph reports one TCR beta chain. Germline CDR1 is SEHNR and CDR2 is FQNEAQ (reference sequence). V was clipped by 5 bases and J by 3 bases; unmatched bases: 8. The CDR3 length is 15 residues. This sample is part of a study of technical replicates of blood from a few donors. Assay used: immunoSEQ multiplex PCR; TCRdb lists only in-frame clones, some missing. The repertoire has 70,000 to 85,000 clones, 92% of them found once; the top ten carry 0.42%. The sequencing input was T cells isolated from PBMCs. The receptor was derived from a human donor in good health. The chain employs TRBV7-9 and TRBJ1-1; 8 bases map to TRBD1. CDR3 amino acids: CASSDRQGSDTEAFF. The CDR3 DNA reads TGTGCCAGCAGCGATAGACAGGGGTCGGACACTGAAGCTTTCTTT.